This entry is about one TCR beta chain. Its antigen is unknown. One base away there is no much larger clone; base qualities are not given. Whole blood was collected in K2EDTA tubes by collaborating institutions according to the institutions' own protocols. For TCRbeta analysis, collaborators shipped samples as frozen whole blood, isolated PBMCs, or DNA extracted from either of those sample types. TCRbeta CDR3 regions were amplified from genomic DNA by means of the immunoSEQ Assay, a bias-controlled multiplex PCR. As for how the authors treated the data: The number of nucleated cells in each sample was estimated from the amplification of reference gene primers within the assay. To quantify the absolute abundance of each unique TCRbeta CDR3 rearrangement, sequence reads were collapsed and filtered. For each sample, productive Simpson clonality was calculated as the square root of Simpson's diversity index over productive rearrangements. Held by TCRdb, this immuneACCESS table contains in-frame sequences only and omits some clones. Under half of the omission traces to an unresolved V gene where checked; the cause of the rest is unknown. That table furnishes V, J and clone size, whereas the DNA furnished D and trimming. The sample table holds some 240,000 clones, of which around 83% were seen once. The leading ten clones occupy about 10% of the sample.

The germline V gene provides CDR1 SGHTA and CDR2 FQGNSA. V ends up 7 bases short and J 4 bases short, with an unmatched junction base count of 4. From its cysteine to its phenylalanine, the CDR3 spans 13 amino acids. Only CDR3 DNA is held: 39 bases, read in frame from base 1. This record comes from a study of blood T cell repertoires in COVID-19 (dated by TCRdb to the early 2020s). General notes on the study: Collaborator samples came from the United States, Italy and Spain and covered acute and convalescent phases of COVID-19. Where available, HLA class I and class II types were obtained from metadata supplied by the sample provider rather than from assay-based typing. Nearly every sample came with metadata listing a de-identified subject ID, COVID-19 status, age in years and sex. Samples were obtained from the ongoing ImmuneRACE study (first 160 participants) and from 1,254 subjects provided by 6 global collaborators. The dataset comprised deeply sampled blood TCRbeta repertoires from subjects exposed to, actively infected with, or recovered from COVID-19. The material from the prospective study consisted of cDNA or gDNA derived from T cells, B-cell-depleted T cells, or PBMCs. The repertoires were released in a freely available public database meant as a resource for research on the immune response to SARS-CoV-2.

Broad study findings and their caveats: Clinical and demographic metadata were provided uncurated, with the amount varying by source and participant.

The sequence links TRBV7-2 to TRBJ2-1; 7 middle bases align to TRBD1. Source material: peripheral blood. This TCR derives from a man aged 50-59 years with active or convalescent COVID-19. The nucleotide sequence reads TGTGCCAGCAAGGGACAGACGTACAATGAGCAGTTCTTC. The resulting protein is CASKGQTYNEQFF.